The 5 T cell receptor beta chains given below trace back to one sample, sequenced in a study of T cell responses to AZD1222 COVID-19 vaccine. Sequenced by immunoSEQ multiplex PCR; TCRdb stores in-frame clones only, minus some. Here the sample spans 140,000 to 150,000 clones, approximately 88% being singletons. The sequenced sample was peripheral blood, obtained on day 0 of AZD1222 vaccination. These receptors all come from an adult in good health.

The rearrangement links TRBV18 to TRBJ1-1; D unclear. The V gene's germline CDR1 is KGHSH and CDR2 LQKENI. This CDR3 comprises 13 residues. V lost 2 bases and J 7 bases, leaving 11 bases between the germline ends. DNA of the CDR3: TGTGCCAGCTCACCAGGGTTAAATGTTGAAGCTTTCTTT. Its protein product is CASSPGLNVEAFF.

V gene TRBV28 combines with J gene TRBJ1-5; D gene ambiguous. Per germline, CDR1 MDHEN and CDR2 SYDVKM. The germline V and J ends were trimmed by 0 bases and 0 bases, with 12 bases remaining between them. The CDR3 has 17 amino acids. The CDR3 reads CASSLWAELYSNQPQHF. The CDR3 DNA reads as TGTGCCAGCAGTTTATGGGCGGAACTATATAGCAATCAGCCCCAGCATTTT.

The rearrangement joins TRBV6-6 to TRBJ1-1, with 7 bases matching TRBD1. Per germline, CDR1 MNHNY and CDR2 SVGAGI (reference sequence). Unmatched junction bases numbered 5, after V lost 4 bases and J lost 0 bases. The CDR3 covers 15 residues. The CDR3 loop is CASSSTGQMNTEAFF. The CDR3 DNA sequence: TGTGCCAGCAGTTCAACGGGACAGATGAACACTGAAGCTTTCTTT.

The chain has TRBV9 and TRBJ2-1, with TRBD2 matching over 10 bases. Germline V gene lookup returns CDR1 SGDLS and CDR2 YYNGEE. This CDR3 is built from 19 residues. V was clipped by 2 bases and J by 0 bases; unmatched bases: 11. The CDR3: CASSVETSGFPISYNEQFF. The CDR3 nucleotides are TGTGCCAGCAGCGTGGAGACTAGCGGGTTTCCAATCTCCTACAATGAGCAGTTCTTC.

The chain has TRBV2 and TRBJ2-2, with 11 bases lining up with TRBD2. V lost 6 bases and J lost 4; bases outside the gene matches: 10. The CDR3 covers 17 residues. The V gene's germline CDR1 is SNHLY and CDR2 FYNNEI. The CDR3 nucleotides read TGTGCCAGCAGGCAGGTCTCTAGCGGGGGGTCCACCGGGGAGCTGTTTTTT. Translated: CASRQVSSGGSTGELFF.